The 29 T cell receptor beta chains listed next were all sequenced from one sample in a study of cytomegalovirus exposure and HLA in healthy donors. Use of 60 Vbeta and 13 Jbeta primers characterized the PCR. The repertoire was sequenced with immunoSEQ multiplex PCR; TCRdb's copy has only in-frame clones and lacks some. In the table there are some 180,000 clones, around four fifths of which are singletons. The source material was PBMCs. The receptors originated from a man aged 18-30 years in good health and CMV-seronegative.

This clone has only one observation. The genes are TRBV9 and TRBJ2-1; weak D call: TRBD1 (6 bases). V lost 3 bases, J lost 3 bases, and 13 bases lay in between. Germline assignment: CDR1 SGDLS and CDR2 YYNGEE. This CDR3 is 15 amino acids long. The CDR3 coding sequence is TGTGCCAGCAGCGACAGGGTCCAGGGCTACAATGAGCAGTTCTTC. Translated, it gives CASSDRVQGYNEQFF.

This clone was counted between two and nine times. This chain joins TRBV4-2 and TRBJ2-7, with a possible D match to TRBD2 (6 bases). Trimming stripped 3 bases from V and 2 bases from J, with 14 bases between. The germline gives CDR1 LGHNA, CDR2 YNFKEQ. The CDR3 extends over 15 amino acids. This CDR3 reads CASSQRLAFPYEQYF. The DNA for the CDR3 is TGTGCCAGCAGCCAGAGGCTAGCGTTCCCCTACGAGCAGTACTTC.

For this clone: The sample contains more than one DNA sequence encoding this CDR3. The chain recombines TRBV18 with TRBJ1-2; D call uncertain. V was clipped by 2 bases and J by 2 bases, with 9 bases between them. Germline-derived CDR1 and CDR2 are KGHSH and LQKENI. The CDR3 runs to 14 residues. CDR3 DNA: TGTGCCAGCTCACCAGTAGGGAGGAACTATGGCTACACCTTC. Translating it yields CASSPVGRNYGYTF.

This chain connects TRBV5-6 to TRBJ1-2, with 9 bases lining up with TRBD1. V trimming: 7 bases; J trimming: 5 bases; junction bases outside the gene matches: 9. The CDR3 has 14 amino acids. Germline CDR1 reads SGHDT; CDR2 reads YYEEEE. CDR3 in DNA: TGTGCCAGCGGAAAACTACAGGGGGCTTATGGCTACACCTTC. It translates to CASGKLQGAYGYTF.

The rearrangement links TRBV10-2 to TRBJ1-1, with 7 bases aligning to TRBD1. CDR1 WSHSY and CDR2 SAAADI come from the germline V gene. The CDR3 totals 14 residues. With V trimmed by 4 bases and J by 1 base, 3 bases remained unmatched. The CDR3 spells CASSGGTANTEAFF. The CDR3, as DNA: TGCGCCAGCAGTGGGGGGACAGCGAACACTGAAGCTTTCTTT.

The J gene is TRBJ2-1, the V gene TRBV6-5; TRBD2 aligns across 7 bases. This CDR3 has 14 residues. Germline trimming cut 3 bases from V and 10 bases from J; bases unmatched to any gene: 9. Germline V gene sequence: CDR1 MNHEY, CDR2 SVGAGI. CDR3 bases: TGTGCCAGCAGTTATGCCGGGAGGAGTTGGGAGCAGTTCTTC. This codes for CASSYAGRSWEQFF.

This clone was detected once. V usage is TRBV13 and J usage is TRBJ2-3, with 10 bases lining up with TRBD2. CDR1 and CDR2 from the germline V gene are PRHDT and FYEKMQ (reference sequence). Trimming cost V 4 bases and J 5 bases; bases outside gene matches: 3. The CDR3 runs to 14 residues. The CDR3: CASSSSGSIDTQYF. Here the CDR3 DNA reads TGTGCCAGCAGCTCTAGCGGGAGTATAGATACGCAGTATTTT.

The CDR3 DNA reads TGTGCCAGCAGTGTAGACAGGGGAGGTGGCTACACCTTC. Amino acids: CASSVDRGGGYTF. This sequence joins TRBV2 and TRBJ1-2, with 8 bases identical to TRBD1. The ends lost 4 bases at V and 7 bases at J; junction bases unmatched: 5. Germline V gene sequence: CDR1 SNHLY, CDR2 FYNNEI. The CDR3 is 13 residues long.

The rearrangement links TRBV7-8 to TRBJ2-2; D may be TRBD2 (5 bases). There are 17 residues in the CDR3. The germline V gene encodes CDR1 SGHVS and CDR2 FQNEAQ. V dropped 1 base and J dropped 3 bases, with 15 bases sitting between them. The CDR3 sequence is CASSLVGKGSYTGELFF. CDR3 bases: TGTGCCAGCAGCTTAGTCGGGAAGGGCTCCTACACCGGGGAGCTGTTTTTT.

The J gene is TRBJ2-1, the V gene TRBV5-4, with TRBD2 matching over 13 bases. The germline CDR1 and CDR2 sequences are SGHNT and YYREEE (reference sequence). CDR3 length: 16 amino acids. Germline trimming cut 5 bases from V and 8 bases from J; bases unmatched to any gene: 10. The CDR3 bases are TGTGCCAGCAGTCCGGGAGGGACTAGCGGGAAACATGAGCAGTTCTTC. Protein product: CASSPGGTSGKHEQFF.

This chain links TRBV27 with TRBJ2-2; a possible D gene is TRBD2 (8 bases). V lost 6 bases and J lost 6, with 20 bases in between. CDR3 length: 16 residues. The germline V gene encodes CDR1 MNHEY and CDR2 SMNVEV (reference sequence). In DNA, the CDR3 is TGTGCCAGCAGCCCGGGACTAGGGGGCGGAGCCGGGGAGCTGTTTTTT. As protein: CASSPGLGGGAGELFF.

The V gene is TRBV27, the J gene TRBJ1-2; TRBD1 agrees at 9 bases. The CDR3 length is 15 residues. Germline V gives CDR1 MNHEY, CDR2 SMNVEV (reference sequence). J lost 6 bases, V lost 5 bases, and 10 bases had no gene match. Written as DNA, the CDR3 is TGTGCCAGCAGTGCACTCGGGACAGGGTATGATGGCTACACCTTC. Protein product: CASSALGTGYDGYTF.

This chain links TRBV30 with TRBJ1-1; D is unclear. Looked up from germline, CDR1 is GTSNPN and CDR2 is SVGIG (reference sequence). V shed 2 bases and J shed 10 bases, with 14 bases lying between them. CDR3 length equals 12 residues. The CDR3 DNA is TGTGCCTGGAGTCCATCCCGGGTGGGAGCTTTCTTT. As protein: CAWSPSRVGAFF.

This chain uses TRBV13 with TRBJ2-1, with TRBD1 matching 7 bases. Germline lookup yields CDR1 PRHDT and CDR2 FYEKMQ (reference sequence). With V trimmed by 8 bases and J by 6 bases, 7 bases remained unmatched. This CDR3 is built from 13 residues. CDR3 sequence: CASGPDRANEQFF. CDR3 sequence (DNA): TGTGCCAGCGGGCCTGACAGGGCCAATGAGCAGTTCTTC.

This clone was seen only a few times. This rearrangement joins TRBV2 to TRBJ1-1, with 7 positions matching TRBD1. This CDR3 region has 14 residues. Looked up from germline, CDR1 is SNHLY and CDR2 is FYNNEI. After removal of 2 bases from V and 7 bases from J, the junction contained 7 bases not matched to a gene. The CDR3 coding sequence is TGTGCCAGCAGTGAAAAGGAGGGGGCCCGTGAAGCTTTCTTT. The encoded protein is CASSEKEGAREAFF.

This chain connects TRBV2 to TRBJ2-1, with 9 bases fitting TRBD1. J gave up 9 bases and V 7 bases, and 7 bases lay outside the gene matches. Germline V lookup: CDR1 SNHLY, CDR2 FYNNEI. The CDR3 runs 13 residues. For the CDR3, the DNA is TGTGCCAGCACAAGACAGGGGGTGGTTGAGCAGTTCTTC. Protein product: CASTRQGVVEQFF.

The chain employs TRBV7-9 and TRBJ1-2; TRBD1 matches 8 bases. CDR1 is SEHNR, CDR2 FQNEAQ, per germline (reference sequence). The CDR3 has 13 residues. The V segment lost 6 bases and the J segment 4 bases; nucleotides outside the gene matches: 4. The CDR3 DNA is TGTGCCAGCAGGCCCGACAGGGGCTATGGCTACACCTTC. This translates into CASRPDRGYGYTF.

The chain couples TRBV7-9 to TRBJ1-5; D may be TRBD1 (5 bases). Germline V lookup: CDR1 SEHNR, CDR2 FQNEAQ (reference sequence). The germline V and J ends were trimmed by 5 bases and 9 bases, with 20 bases remaining between them. This CDR3 region has 15 residues. CDR3 sequence (DNA): TGTGCCAGCAGCCTAGAGGATCGGGGGTCTGCGCCCCAGCATTTT. Amino acids: CASSLEDRGSAPQHF.

The CDR3 nucleotides are TGTGCCAGCAGCAAAGTGGGAAAGGAGCGGGGGAACACTGAAGCTTTCTTT. Translation gives CASSKVGKERGNTEAFF. The V gene is TRBV21-1, the J gene TRBJ1-1. TRBV21-1 is deemed a pseudogene. This CDR3 comprises 17 residues.

The chain uses TRBV18 and TRBJ2-5; D possibly corresponds to TRBD2 (6 bases). CDR3 size: 13 residues. Germline CDR1 is KGHSH and CDR2 is LQKENI. Trimming left V 4 bases short and J 4 bases short, with 10 bases between. For the CDR3, the DNA is TGTGCCAGCTCACGATTTAGCGGAGAGACCCAGTACTTC. Translation gives CASSRFSGETQYF.

The chain recombines TRBV29-1 with TRBJ2-7, with 14 nucleotides matching TRBD2. With V trimmed by 7 bases and J by 6 bases, 5 bases remained unmatched. The CDR3 is 13 residues long. Germline values: CDR1 SQVTM, CDR2 ANQGSEA. This CDR3 reads CSAVTSGRGEQYF. The CDR3 DNA is TGCAGCGCCGTGACTAGCGGGAGGGGCGAGCAGTACTTC.

V usage is TRBV7-3 and J usage is TRBJ2-5; 9 nucleotides match TRBD1. The CDR3 is made up of 15 amino acids. The trim removed 1 base at V and 4 bases at J, leaving 4 bases unmatched. Germline loops: CDR1 SGHTA, CDR2 FQGTGA. DNA of the CDR3: TGTGCCAGCAGCTTAAGAACAGGGGGCGTAGAGACCCAGTACTTC. It encodes CASSLRTGGVETQYF.

The gene calls are TRBV21-1 and TRBJ2-7; no DNA check was done on the table's D call, TRBD2. TRBV21-1 is given as a pseudogene. The CDR3 consists of 17 residues. The CDR3 reads CASSKLGQAGFFYEQYF. CDR3 sequence (DNA): TGTGCCAGCAGCAAGTTGGGACAAGCGGGGTTTTTCTACGAGCAGTACTTC.

V is TRBV30 and J is TRBJ2-1; TRBD2 matches at 7 bases. The CDR3 covers 13 residues. Trimming removed 1 base from V and 4 bases from J; junction bases left unmatched: 1. CDR1 is GTSNPN and CDR2 is SVGIG in the germline V gene (reference sequence). CDR3 DNA sequence: TGTGCCTGGAGTGGTAGCGGGTACAATGAGCAGTTCTTC. The encoded protein is CAWSGSGYNEQFF.

The J gene is TRBJ2-2, the V gene TRBV4-3; tentatively, D is TRBD2 (5 bases). The CDR3 runs to 15 residues. Trimming shortened V by 0 bases and J by 4 bases, and 9 bases separated the two germline ends. Germline-derived CDR1 and CDR2 are LGHNA and YSLEER. In DNA form, the CDR3 reads TGCGCCAGCAGCCAAGATCTGAGGGTCACCGGGGAGCTGTTTTTT. Translated: CASSQDLRVTGELFF.

A word on this clone: The junction departs from germline at one end; a sequencing error may be responsible. The chain carries TRBV7-9 and TRBJ2-7; D gene unclear. Germline values: CDR1 SEHNR, CDR2 FQNEAQ (reference sequence). The CDR3 is made up of 12 amino acids. CDR3 DNA sequence: TGTTCCAGCAGCCCCATGAGGAACGAGCAGTACTTC. This sequence encodes CSSSPMRNEQYF.

This clone has just a few counts. The chain employs TRBV9 and TRBJ2-7, with 10 bases aligning to TRBD1. Trimming cost V 4 bases and J 7 bases; bases outside gene matches: 8. The CDR3 totals 14 residues. Germline lookup yields CDR1 SGDLS and CDR2 YYNGEE. The CDR3 DNA reads as TGTGCCAGCAGCCCCGCGACAGGGGGCAGTGAGCAGTACTTC. Translating gives CASSPATGGSEQYF.

Of note for this clone: The same CDR3 arises from other DNA sequences in this sample as well. The V gene is TRBV25-1, the J gene TRBJ1-2; TRBD1 matches at 7 bases. The CDR3 has 14 amino acids. Germline trimming cut 6 bases from V and 6 bases from J; bases unmatched to any gene: 10. Per germline, CDR1 MGHDK and CDR2 SYGVNS. CDR3 sequence: CASRKGGQDNGYTF. CDR3 bases: TGTGCCAGCAGGAAAGGCGGACAGGACAATGGCTACACCTTC.

The chain combines TRBV25-1 with TRBJ2-1; TRBD2 is a possible D gene (5 bases). The CDR3 is 16 amino acids. CDR1 is MGHDK, CDR2 SYGVNS, per germline. V was trimmed by 2 bases and J by 3 bases, leaving 14 bases between them. CDR3 protein: CASSEEGRNGYNEQFF. The CDR3 bases are TGTGCCAGCAGTGAAGAGGGTCGTAATGGCTACAATGAGCAGTTCTTC.